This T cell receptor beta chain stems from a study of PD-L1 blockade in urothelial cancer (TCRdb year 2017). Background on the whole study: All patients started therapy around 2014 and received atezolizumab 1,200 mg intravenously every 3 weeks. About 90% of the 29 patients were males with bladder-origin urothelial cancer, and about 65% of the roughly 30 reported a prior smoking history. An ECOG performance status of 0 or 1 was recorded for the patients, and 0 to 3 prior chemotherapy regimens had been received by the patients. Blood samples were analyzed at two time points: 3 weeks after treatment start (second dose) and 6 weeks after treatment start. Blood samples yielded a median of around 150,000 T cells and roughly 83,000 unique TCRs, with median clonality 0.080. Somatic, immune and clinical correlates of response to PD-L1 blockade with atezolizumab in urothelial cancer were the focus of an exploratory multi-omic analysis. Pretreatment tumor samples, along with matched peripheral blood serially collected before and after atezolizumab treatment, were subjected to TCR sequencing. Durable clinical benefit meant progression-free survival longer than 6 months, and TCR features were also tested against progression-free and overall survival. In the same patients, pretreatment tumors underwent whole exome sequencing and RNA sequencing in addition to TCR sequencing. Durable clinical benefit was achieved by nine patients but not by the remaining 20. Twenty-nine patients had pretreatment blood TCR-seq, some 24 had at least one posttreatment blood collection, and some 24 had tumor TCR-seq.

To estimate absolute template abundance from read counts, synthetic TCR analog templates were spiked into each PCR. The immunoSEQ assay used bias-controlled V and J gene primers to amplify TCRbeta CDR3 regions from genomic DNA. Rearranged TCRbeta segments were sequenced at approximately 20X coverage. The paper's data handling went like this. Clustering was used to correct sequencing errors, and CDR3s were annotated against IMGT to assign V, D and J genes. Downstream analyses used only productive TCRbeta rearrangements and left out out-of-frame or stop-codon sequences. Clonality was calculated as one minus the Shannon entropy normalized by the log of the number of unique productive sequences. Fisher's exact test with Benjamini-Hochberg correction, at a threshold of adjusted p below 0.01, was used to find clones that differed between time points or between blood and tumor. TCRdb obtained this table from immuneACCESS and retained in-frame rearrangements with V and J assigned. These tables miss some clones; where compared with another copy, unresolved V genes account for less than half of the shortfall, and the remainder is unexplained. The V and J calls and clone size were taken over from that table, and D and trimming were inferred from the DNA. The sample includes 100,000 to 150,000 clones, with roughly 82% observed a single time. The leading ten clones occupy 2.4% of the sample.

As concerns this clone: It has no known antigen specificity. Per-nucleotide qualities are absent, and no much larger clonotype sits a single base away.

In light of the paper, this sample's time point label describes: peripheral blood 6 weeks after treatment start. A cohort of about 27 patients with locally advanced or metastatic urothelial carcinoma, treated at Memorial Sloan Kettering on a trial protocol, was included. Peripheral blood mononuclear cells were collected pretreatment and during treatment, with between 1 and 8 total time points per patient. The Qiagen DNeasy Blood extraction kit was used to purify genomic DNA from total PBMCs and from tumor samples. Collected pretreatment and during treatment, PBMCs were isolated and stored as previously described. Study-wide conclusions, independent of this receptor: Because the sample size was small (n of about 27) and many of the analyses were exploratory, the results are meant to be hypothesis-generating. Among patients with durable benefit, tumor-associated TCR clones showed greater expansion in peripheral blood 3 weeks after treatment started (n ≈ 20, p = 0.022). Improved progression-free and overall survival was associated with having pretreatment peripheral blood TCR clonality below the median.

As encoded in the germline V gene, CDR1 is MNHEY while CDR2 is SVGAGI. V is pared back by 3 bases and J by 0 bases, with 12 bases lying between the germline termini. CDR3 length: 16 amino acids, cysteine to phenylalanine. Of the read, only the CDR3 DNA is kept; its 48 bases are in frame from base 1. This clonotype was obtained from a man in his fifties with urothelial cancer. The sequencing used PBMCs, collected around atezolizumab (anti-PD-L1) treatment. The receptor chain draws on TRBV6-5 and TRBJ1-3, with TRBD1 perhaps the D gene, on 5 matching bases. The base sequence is TGTGCCAGCAGTTATACAACGACAGTCTCTGGAAACACCATATATTTT. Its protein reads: CASSYTTTVSGNTIYF.